The rows below give T cell receptor beta chains drawn from one sample of a study of blood T cell repertoires in COVID-19. The assay was immunoSEQ multiplex PCR, and TCRdb's table has in-frame clones only and misses some. The data show about 50,000 clones, approximately 89% seen once. Sequenced input: peripheral blood. The origin of the receptors is an older man with active or convalescent COVID-19. Both conserved end residues are part of each CDR3. A D gene is named only where the DNA matches it firmly. Clone size appears in some rows only: once, few, many, or a class for an expanded clone.

V gene	D gene	clone size	J gene	CDR3 protein	CDR3 DNA
TRBV19	TRBD1	.	TRBJ1-4	CASTPGQGYEKLFF	TGTGCCAGTACCCCCGGACAGGGGTATGAAAAACTGTTTTTT
TRBV30	.	.	TRBJ1-6	CAWSVHRATNSPLHF	TGTGCCTGGAGTGTACACAGGGCGACGAATTCACCCCTCCACTTT
TRBV11-3	TRBD1	.	TRBJ1-5	CASSAGTGNPAQPQHF	TGTGCCAGCAGCGCCGGGACAGGGAATCCTGCTCAGCCCCAGCATTTT
TRBV28	TRBD1	.	TRBJ2-7	CASRSGQGVYEQYF	TGTGCCAGCAGGTCAGGACAGGGGGTCTACGAGCAGTACTTC
TRBV6-5	.	.	TRBJ1-5	CASSPKTASNQPQHF	TGTGCCAGCAGTCCCAAGACAGCTTCCAATCAGCCCCAGCATTTT
TRBV4-2	TRBD1	once	TRBJ1-2	CASSQADRENYGYTF	TGTGCCAGCAGCCAAGCAGACAGGGAAAACTATGGCTACACCTTC
TRBV21-1	.	once	TRBJ2-2	CASSRSSRGAGELFF	TGTGCCAGCAGCAGGTCCTCGCGGGGAGCCGGGGAGCTGTTTTTT
TRBV29-1	.	.	TRBJ2-4	CSVEGLPGKAKNIQYF	TGCAGCGTTGAAGGCTTGCCGGGAAAAGCCAAAAACATTCAGTACTTC
TRBV6-5	.	.	TRBJ1-2	CASSYSRGSNYGYTF	TGTGCCAGCAGTTACTCAAGGGGATCTAACTATGGCTACACCTTC
TRBV10-1	.	once	TRBJ1-5	CASLFPRSRQPQHF	TGCGCCAGCCTGTTCCCCAGGTCTCGGCAGCCCCAGCATTTT
TRBV29-1	.	.	TRBJ1-5	CSVGQNSDFNQPQHF	TGCAGCGTGGGCCAAAATTCTGACTTCAATCAGCCCCAGCATTTT